The 29 T cell receptor beta chains below all came from one sample that was sequenced in a study of CD8 T cells in ankylosing spondylitis. One entry per CDR3 protein results from TCRdb running MiXCR on the 5' RACE reads. The sample yields under 250,000 distinct CDR3 sequences, around a tenth seen once. The sequencing input was blood, either unsorted or a sorted T cell fraction (not recorded which). The source of these receptors is a male donor with ankylosing spondylitis or in good health (not recorded which).

This clonotype was detected many times. The chain combines TRBV20-1 with TRBJ1-2; 8 bases match TRBD1. V gave up 4 bases and J gave up 3 bases; unmatched junction bases: 7. The CDR3 contains 14 residues. CDR1 is DFQATT and CDR2 is SNEGSKA in the germline V gene (reference sequence). The DNA for the CDR3 is TGCAGTGCTAAACTCCAGGGGGCCGACTATGGCTACACCTTC. It encodes CSAKLQGADYGYTF.

This clonotype occurred a few times. The V and J genes are TRBV7-3 and TRBJ2-6; no clear D. This CDR3 is built from 15 residues. Per the germline V gene, CDR1 is SGHTA and CDR2 is FQGTGA. Trimming stripped 4 bases from V and 0 bases from J, with 7 bases between. As DNA, the CDR3 is TGTGCCAGCAGCTCAATTTACTCTGGGGCCAACGTCCTGACTTTC. It specifies CASSSIYSGANVLTF.

This clonotype has a count of ten or more. The chain has TRBV5-1 and TRBJ2-1, with TRBD2 matching 12 bases. This CDR3 has 13 residues. From germline, CDR1 is SGHRS and CDR2 YFSETQ. J gave up 6 bases and V 7 bases, and 2 bases lay outside the gene matches. The CDR3 protein is CASLLAGGNEQFF. The CDR3 nucleotides are TGCGCCAGCTTACTAGCGGGAGGCAATGAGCAGTTCTTC.

There are many counts of this clonotype. V gene TRBV4-1 combines with J gene TRBJ1-5; TRBD1 aligns across 9 bases. The V gene's germline CDR1 is MGHRA and CDR2 YSYEKL. This CDR3 region has 20 residues. J gave up 7 bases and V 5 bases, and 24 bases lay outside the gene matches. CDR3 amino acids: CASSMFPSDRGWNNRQPQHF. The CDR3 DNA is TGCGCCAGCAGCATGTTTCCCTCGGACAGGGGATGGAACAATAGGCAGCCCCAGCATTTT.

Ten or more counts support this clonotype. Here the CDR3 reads CSANKGQTYEQYF. The CDR3 DNA is TGCAGTGCTAATAAGGGACAAACCTACGAGCAGTACTTC. The gene calls are TRBV20-1 and TRBJ2-7; TRBD1 is a possible D gene (6 bases). The CDR3 sequence is 13 residues long. Trimming removed 4 bases at V and 2 bases at J, with 12 bases between. Germline-derived CDR1 and CDR2 are DFQATT and SNEGSKA (reference sequence).

V usage is TRBV7-9 and J usage is TRBJ2-2, with 8 positions matching TRBD1. This CDR3 spans 15 amino acids. Per the germline V gene, CDR1 is SEHNR and CDR2 is FQNEAQ (reference sequence). The J segment lost 5 bases and the V segment lost 2 bases, leaving 4 bases of the junction unmatched. The CDR3 loop reads CASSLRDRSTGELFF. The CDR3, as DNA: TGTGCCAGCAGCTTAAGGGACAGGTCAACCGGGGAGCTGTTTTTT.

This clonotype was observed many times. The chain has TRBV5-1 and TRBJ1-1; weak D call: TRBD1 (5 bases). The CDR3 contains 14 residues. Germline loops: CDR1 SGHRS, CDR2 YFSETQ. The V and J ends lost 4 bases and 1 base respectively, with 11 bases between them. CDR3 in DNA: TGCGCCAGCAGCCCCAGGGTAACGAACACTGAAGCTTTCTTT. Amino acid sequence: CASSPRVTNTEAFF. Combining the CDR3 with reference TRBV5-1 and TRBJ1-1 gives the whole variable domain KAGVTQTPRYLIKTRGQQVTLSCSPISGHRSVSWYQQTPGQGLQFLFEYFSETQRNKGNFPGRFSGRQFSNSRSEMNVSTLELGDSALYLCASSPRVTNTEAFFGQGTRLTVV.

This clonotype was seen a handful of times. The chain combines TRBV15 with TRBJ2-7; 9 nucleotides match TRBD1. CDR3 size: 15 residues. With V trimmed by 2 bases and J by 1 base, 3 bases remained unmatched. Germline loops: CDR1 LNHNV, CDR2 YYDKDF (reference sequence). The CDR3 loop is CATSRSGTGSYEQYF. CDR3 nucleotides: TGTGCCACCAGCAGATCAGGGACAGGGTCCTACGAGCAGTACTTC.

This chain connects TRBV5-1 to TRBJ2-7; tentative D call: TRBD1 (6 bases). The germline CDR1 and CDR2 sequences are SGHRS and YFSETQ. Trimming pared 4 bases from V and 2 bases from J, leaving 16 bases between. This CDR3 is 15 amino acids long. The CDR3 DNA sequence: TGCGCCAGCAGCCCCTCAGAGGGGGTTACCTACGAGCAGTACTTC. This translates into CASSPSEGVTYEQYF.

Many counts were recorded for this clonotype. The chain joins TRBV29-1 to TRBJ2-3; no definite D call. The V gene's germline CDR1 is SQVTM and CDR2 ANQGSEA. This CDR3 is built from 9 residues. The CDR3 coding sequence is TGCAGGTTTACAGATACGCAGTATTTT. Its translation: CRFTDTQYF.

This clonotype was counted at least ten times. V is TRBV27 and J is TRBJ2-7; a weak D match, TRBD1 (5 bases). Germline V gives CDR1 MNHEY, CDR2 SMNVEV (reference sequence). The germline V and J ends were trimmed by 0 bases and 4 bases, with 13 bases remaining between them. The length of the CDR3 is 15 residues. The CDR3 sequence: CASSLSDRGPYEQYF. Here the CDR3 DNA reads TGTGCCAGCAGTTTATCAGACAGAGGTCCTTACGAGCAGTACTTC.

At least ten counts were recorded for this clonotype. V usage is TRBV20-1 and J usage is TRBJ2-3; D might be TRBD2 (6 bases). Looked up from germline, CDR1 is DFQATT and CDR2 is SNEGSKA (reference sequence). This CDR3 is built from 13 residues. V was trimmed by 3 bases and J by 7 bases, leaving 14 bases between them. CDR3 bases: TGCAGTGCTAGTACTCCGGGAGCATATACGCAGTATTTT. Its protein is CSASTPGAYTQYF.

This clonotype has a count of ten or more. The rearrangement uses TRBV29-1 and TRBJ2-3; tentatively, D is TRBD1 (6 bases). This CDR3 is 13 amino acids long. With 8 bases removed from V and 6 bases from J, the gap between germline ends came to 18 bases. CDR1 and CDR2 (germline): SQVTM, ANQGSEA. CDR3 in DNA: TGCAGCTTCGGGGCAGGGGCGACGGATACGCAGTATTTT. As protein: CSFGAGATDTQYF.

On this clonotype itself: Just one base apart from a much larger clone, this may be a read error. The rearrangement joins TRBV5-1 to TRBJ1-2; 9 bases are a match to TRBD1. CDR3 length: 13 amino acids. Germline values: CDR1 SGHRS, CDR2 YFSETQ. J gave up 6 bases and V 4 bases, and 4 bases lay outside the gene matches. CDR3 sequence (DNA): TGCGCCAGCAGCCTAGACAGGGGGGATGGCTACACCTTC. It encodes CASSLDRGDGYTF.

The table lists this clonotype with many counts. The chain combines TRBV5-1 with TRBJ1-2, with D perhaps matching TRBD1 (6 bases). Germline-derived CDR1 and CDR2 are SGHRS and YFSETQ. V was shortened by 0 bases and J by 6 bases, with 9 bases between the two germline ends. The CDR3 has 13 residues. In DNA, the CDR3 is TGCGCCAGCAGCTTGGTGCGACAGGATGGCTACACCTTC. Amino acid sequence: CASSLVRQDGYTF.

This clonotype was observed a few times. The chain recombines TRBV5-1 with TRBJ1-1, with D possibly matching TRBD1 (5 bases). Looked up from germline, CDR1 is SGHRS and CDR2 is YFSETQ. Trimming pared 5 bases from V and 5 bases from J, leaving 16 bases between. There are 14 residues in the CDR3. The CDR3 coding sequence is TGCGCCAGCAGGGTCCGCGGGGGGTTGACTGAAGCTTTCTTT. It specifies CASRVRGGLTEAFF.

Comments on this clonotype: This may stem from a read error, because a much larger clone lies one nucleotide away. The V call is TRBV12-3 or TRBV12-4, the J call TRBJ2-7; D ambiguous. Trimming stripped 2 bases from V and 2 bases from J, with 10 bases between. The length of the CDR3 is 14 residues. The CDR3 protein is CASSLLARPYEQYF. The CDR3 bases are TGTGCCAGCAGTTTACTGGCGCGCCCCTACGAGCAGTACTTC.

This rearrangement joins TRBV2 to TRBJ2-7; 13 bases line up with TRBD2. This CDR3 has 15 amino acids. Unmatched junction bases numbered 3, after V lost 5 bases and J lost 2 bases. Germline loops: CDR1 SNHLY, CDR2 FYNNEI. CDR3 protein: CASSSGTSGAYEQYF. DNA of the CDR3: TGTGCCAGCAGTTCCGGGACTAGCGGGGCCTACGAGCAGTACTTC.

The table lists this clonotype with many counts. The chain links TRBV10-3 to TRBJ1-2, with 7 bases matching TRBD1. V shed 3 bases and J 8 bases; nucleotides not matched to a gene: 6. The CDR3 has 13 amino acids. Germline values: CDR1 ENHRY, CDR2 SYGVKD. The CDR3: CAISDSTGVGYTF. CDR3 in DNA: TGTGCCATCAGTGATTCCACAGGGGTCGGCTACACCTTC.

This clonotype showed up many times. This chain links TRBV29-1 with TRBJ2-7, with 7 bases that match TRBD2. V was clipped by 2 bases and J by 6 bases; unmatched bases: 16. Germline V gene lookup returns CDR1 SQVTM and CDR2 ANQGSEA. This CDR3 has 16 amino acids. CDR3 loop: CSVETATQRGYFEQYF. In DNA, the CDR3 is TGCAGCGTTGAAACGGCAACCCAGCGGGGATACTTCGAGCAGTACTTC.

The V gene is TRBV6-2 or TRBV6-3, the J gene TRBJ2-1; D may be TRBD2 (7 bases). The germline gives CDR1 MNHEY, CDR2 SVGEGT. Trimming removed 7 bases from V and 12 bases from J, with 19 bases in between. The CDR3 has 13 amino acids. CDR3 in amino acids: CASKRGGYLVQFF. The CDR3 DNA sequence: TGTGCCAGCAAGAGGGGGGGGTACCTTGTGCAGTTCTTC.

This clonotype showed up many times. This rearrangement joins TRBV6-1 to TRBJ1-6; TRBD1 might be the D (5 bases). Trimming pared 7 bases from V and 8 bases from J, leaving 21 bases between. The CDR3 sequence is 16 residues long. Germline CDR1 MNHNS, CDR2 SASEGT. The CDR3 DNA reads TGTGCCAGCACCCTTACAGGCGGCTGGAATGATTCACCCCTCCACTTT. It translates to CASTLTGGWNDSPLHF.

At least ten counts were recorded for this clonotype. The V gene is TRBV9, the J gene TRBJ2-2; 9 positions match TRBD2. The CDR3 is made up of 15 amino acids. Trimming cost V 6 bases and J 10 bases; bases outside gene matches: 13. Germline CDR1 SGDLS, CDR2 YYNGEE. The CDR3 DNA reads as TGTGCCAGCACCGAAGGGGCGGGGGGGGCCGAGGAGCTGTTTTTT. It yields the protein CASTEGAGGAEELFF.

In this sample, this clonotype turned up many times. J is TRBJ1-5 and V is TRBV12-3 or TRBV12-4; TRBD1 agrees at 11 bases. Unmatched junction bases numbered 3, after V lost 5 bases and J lost 6 bases. The CDR3 runs 14 residues. DNA of the CDR3: TGTGCCAGCAGTGCTGGGACAGGGGGTCAGCCCCAGCATTTT. It specifies CASSAGTGGQPQHF.

This clonotype was seen at least ten times. The chain is built from TRBV12-3 or TRBV12-4 and TRBJ1-2; D remains ambiguous. The CDR3 runs to 13 residues. The ends were cut back, 7 bases at V and 7 bases at J, with 16 bases in the middle. DNA of the CDR3: TGTGCCAGCACCCTTACGGCGGCGACTGGCTACACCTTC. Protein product: CASTLTAATGYTF.

V is TRBV27 and J is TRBJ2-1; 9 bases are shared with TRBD2. The CDR3 runs 15 residues. Germline lookup yields CDR1 MNHEY and CDR2 SMNVEV (reference sequence). Trimming at V came to 7 bases and at J to 7 bases, leaving 11 bases not matched to a gene. This CDR3 is CASTSVSGRWNEQFF. In DNA, the CDR3 is TGTGCCAGCACTTCGGTGAGCGGGAGGTGGAATGAGCAGTTCTTC.

This clonotype was seen at least ten times. The chain recombines TRBV25-1 with TRBJ2-1; 7 bases fit TRBD1. The CDR3 loop spans 15 amino acids. Germline V gene sequence: CDR1 MGHDK, CDR2 SYGVNS. The J segment lost 3 bases and the V segment lost 7 bases, leaving 9 bases of the junction unmatched. CDR3 bases: TGTGCCAGCAAAAAACAGGGGCCCCTCTACAATGAGCAGTTCTTC. This encodes CASKKQGPLYNEQFF.

This chain links TRBV5-6 with TRBJ2-7, with D possibly matching TRBD2 (5 bases). The CDR3 length is 13 residues. Trimming stripped 5 bases from V and 0 bases from J, with 9 bases between. The germline V gene has CDR1 SGHDT and CDR2 YYEEEE. The CDR3: CASRRASSYEQYF. As DNA, the CDR3 is TGTGCCAGCAGGAGGGCTTCCTCCTACGAGCAGTACTTC. Drawing the rest from reference TRBV5-6 and TRBJ2-7, the complete variable domain is DAGVTQSPTHLIKTRGQQVTLRCSPKSGHDTVSWYQQALGQGPQFIFQYYEEEERQRGNFPDRFSGHQFPNYSSELNVNALLLGDSALYLCASRRASSYEQYFGPGTRLTVT.

This clonotype was observed many times. V is TRBV28 and J is TRBJ1-2, with a tentative D call TRBD1 (5 bases). V lost 8 bases and J lost 2, with 9 bases in between. The germline CDR1 and CDR2 sequences are MDHEN and SYDVKM. The CDR3 extends over 12 amino acids. The CDR3 loop reads CASGAVNYGYTF. DNA of the CDR3: TGTGCCAGCGGGGCGGTGAACTATGGCTACACCTTC.